This TCR beta chain was retrieved from a study of Ad26.COV2.S vaccination and SARS-CoV-2 variants. On the study more broadly: Participants got Ad26.COV2.S intramuscularly, once or twice 56 days apart.

The assay was immunoSEQ multiplex PCR, and TCRdb's table has in-frame clones only and misses some. The data show hundreds of thousands of clones, about 88% seen once. Noted treatment: roughly 20 received Ad26.COV2.S at low or high dose, single or two shots; roughly five received placebo; per-sample allocation not given. Specimen acquisition occurred on day 63 following the initial vaccine or placebo injection. Vaccine was an Ad26 vector expressing Wuhan-strain SARS-CoV-2 spike. This clone showed up just a few times. The target antigen is unknown. Study findings and constraints: The placebo group had lower spike-specific TCR breadth than the vaccine recipients did.

Per germline, CDR1 MNHNY and CDR2 SVGAGI (reference sequence). The CDR3 consists of 14 residues. V was shortened by 8 bases and J by 1 base, with 14 bases between the two germline ends. The specimen was peripheral blood, collected in a trial of Ad26.COV2.S vaccine versus placebo. This TCR derives from a person between 18 and 59 years old who received the Ad26.COV2.S COVID-19 vaccine or a placebo. The V call is TRBV6-6, the J call TRBJ2-5, with D tentatively TRBD2 (7 bases). CDR3 coding DNA: TGTGCCAGCCGAGGGGGAGGGGCCCAAGAGACCCAGTACTTC. It codes for CASRGGGAQETQYF.